What follows describes a single T cell receptor (beta chain). The donors, all of them Caucasian adults, lived in Nashville, Tennessee. This record comes from a study of shared clonotypes between healthy human individuals. Across the study: Used for every donor were three CD4 naive, three CD4 memory, two CD8 naive and one CD8 memory plate.

Sorted-subset replicate PCRs used around 200 ng of genomic DNA. This amount corresponded to approximately 30,000 T cell genomes. This table comes from immunoSEQ multiplex PCR, and its TCRdb copy is limited to in-frame clones, with some not included. The table records a few million clones, around 92% of them present only once. This CDR3 region has 14 residues. Per the germline V gene, CDR1 is MDHEN and CDR2 is SYDVKM. V was clipped by 5 bases and J by 9 bases; unmatched bases: 7. Sequenced material: naive CD4+ T cells from PBMCs. Subset described: CD45RA+ positively selected. V gene TRBV28 combines with J gene TRBJ2-3, with TRBD2 matching over 11 bases. The origin of this receptor is a man between 18 and 35 years old in good health. Some clones in this sample may be carry-over from other donors' samples. The CDR3 sequence is CASSGTSGARTQYF. The CDR3, as DNA: TGTGCCAGCAGTGGGACTAGCGGTGCGCGGACGCAGTATTTT.